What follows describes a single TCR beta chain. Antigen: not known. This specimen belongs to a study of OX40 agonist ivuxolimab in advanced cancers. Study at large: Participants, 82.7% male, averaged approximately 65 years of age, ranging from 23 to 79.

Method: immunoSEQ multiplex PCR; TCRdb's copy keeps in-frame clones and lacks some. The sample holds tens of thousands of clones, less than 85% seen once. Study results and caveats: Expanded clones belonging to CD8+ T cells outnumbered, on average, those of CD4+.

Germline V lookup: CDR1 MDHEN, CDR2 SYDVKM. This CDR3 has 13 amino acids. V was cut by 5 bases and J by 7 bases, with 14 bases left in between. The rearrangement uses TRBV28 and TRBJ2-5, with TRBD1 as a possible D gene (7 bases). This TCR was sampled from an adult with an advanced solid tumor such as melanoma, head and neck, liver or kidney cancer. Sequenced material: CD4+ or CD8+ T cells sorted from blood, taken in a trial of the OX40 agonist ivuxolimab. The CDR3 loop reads CASSAGRTGTQYF. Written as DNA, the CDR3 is TGTGCCAGCAGTGCGGGACGGACAGGGACCCAGTACTTC.